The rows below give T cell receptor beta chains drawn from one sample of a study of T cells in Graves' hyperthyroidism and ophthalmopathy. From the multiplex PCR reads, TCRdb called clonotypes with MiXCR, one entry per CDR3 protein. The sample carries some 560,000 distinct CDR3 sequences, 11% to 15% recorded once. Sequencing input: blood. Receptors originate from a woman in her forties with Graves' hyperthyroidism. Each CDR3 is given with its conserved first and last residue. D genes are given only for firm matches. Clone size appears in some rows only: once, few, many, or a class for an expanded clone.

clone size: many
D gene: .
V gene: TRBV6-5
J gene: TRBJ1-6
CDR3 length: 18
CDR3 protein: CASSYVTGTSSYNSPLHF
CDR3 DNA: TGTGCCAGCAGTTACGTGACCGGGACCTCCTCATATAATTCACCCCTCCACTTT

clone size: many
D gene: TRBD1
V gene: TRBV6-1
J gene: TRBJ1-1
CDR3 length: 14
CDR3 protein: CASTPTGGFAEAFF
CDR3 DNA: TGTGCCAGCACCCCAACAGGGGGCTTCGCTGAAGCTTTCTTT

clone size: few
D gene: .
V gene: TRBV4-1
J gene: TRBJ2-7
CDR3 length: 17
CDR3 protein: CASSQEPAGALSYEQYF
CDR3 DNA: TGCGCCAGCAGCCAAGAGCCGGCCGGGGCCCTCTCCTACGAGCAGTACTTC

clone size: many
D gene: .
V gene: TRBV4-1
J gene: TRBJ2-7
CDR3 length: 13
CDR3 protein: CASSQGQNYEQYF
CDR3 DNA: TGCGCCAGCAGCCAAGGGCAGAACTACGAGCAGTACTTC

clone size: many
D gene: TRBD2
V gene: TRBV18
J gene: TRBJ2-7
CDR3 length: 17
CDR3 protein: CASSPRLAGVTSYEQYF
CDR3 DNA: TGTGCCAGCTCACCCAGACTAGCGGGAGTAACATCCTACGAGCAGTACTTC

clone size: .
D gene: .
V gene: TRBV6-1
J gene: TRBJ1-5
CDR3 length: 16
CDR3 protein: CASTLPGRNSNQPQHF
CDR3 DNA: TGTGCCAGCACCTTACCGGGACGGAATAGCAATCAGCCCCAGCATTTT

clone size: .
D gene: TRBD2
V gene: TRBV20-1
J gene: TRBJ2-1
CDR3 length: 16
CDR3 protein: CSARDTSGSFHNEQFF
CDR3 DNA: TGCAGTGCTAGAGATACTAGCGGGAGCTTCCACAATGAGCAGTTCTTC

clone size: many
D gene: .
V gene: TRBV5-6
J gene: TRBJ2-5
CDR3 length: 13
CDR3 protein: CASRSRPQETQYF
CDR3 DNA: TGTGCCAGCAGATCGAGGCCACAAGAGACCCAGTACTTC

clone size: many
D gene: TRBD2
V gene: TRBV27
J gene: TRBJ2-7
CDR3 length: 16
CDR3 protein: CASSFKGLAAAYEQYF
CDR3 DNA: TGTGCCAGCAGTTTTAAAGGACTAGCGGCGGCCTACGAGCAGTACTTC

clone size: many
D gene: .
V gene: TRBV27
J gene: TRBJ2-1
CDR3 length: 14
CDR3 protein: CASSLASFHNEQFF
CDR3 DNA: TGTGCCAGCAGTTTAGCTAGTTTTCACAATGAGCAGTTCTTC

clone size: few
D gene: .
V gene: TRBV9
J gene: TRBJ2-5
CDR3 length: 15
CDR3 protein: CASSVALSPGETQYF
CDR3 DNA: TGTGCCAGCAGCGTAGCTTTGAGTCCGGGAGAGACCCAGTACTTC

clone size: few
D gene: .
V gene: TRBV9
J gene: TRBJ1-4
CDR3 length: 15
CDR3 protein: CASSVGEEINEKLFF
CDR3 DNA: TGTGCCAGCAGCGTAGGGGAGGAAATTAATGAAAAACTGTTTTTT

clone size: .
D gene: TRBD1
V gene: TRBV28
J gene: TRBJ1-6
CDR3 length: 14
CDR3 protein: CASCRDRANSPLHF
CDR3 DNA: TGTGCCAGCTGCCGGGACAGAGCGAATTCACCCCTCCACTTT

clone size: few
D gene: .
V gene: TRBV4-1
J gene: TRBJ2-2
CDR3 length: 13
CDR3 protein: CASSQETSGELFF
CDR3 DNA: TGCGCCAGCAGCCAAGAAACTAGCGGGGAGCTGTTTTTT

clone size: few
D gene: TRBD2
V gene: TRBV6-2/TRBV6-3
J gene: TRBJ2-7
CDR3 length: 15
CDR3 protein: CASSVTLLAGVEQYF
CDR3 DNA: TGTGCCAGCAGTGTCACACTACTAGCGGGAGTCGAGCAGTACTTC

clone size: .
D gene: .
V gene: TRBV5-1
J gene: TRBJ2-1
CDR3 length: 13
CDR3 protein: CASSSRGNNEQFF
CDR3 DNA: TGCGCCAGCAGCTCGAGAGGAAACAATGAGCAGTTCTTC

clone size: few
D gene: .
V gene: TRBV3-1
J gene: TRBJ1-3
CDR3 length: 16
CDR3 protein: CASSQGGSSSGNTIYF
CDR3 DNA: TGTGCCAGCAGCCAAGGGGGATCGTCCTCTGGAAACACCATATATTTT

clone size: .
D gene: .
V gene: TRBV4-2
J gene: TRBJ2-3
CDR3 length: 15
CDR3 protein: CASSQDRRLLGTQYF
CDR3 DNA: TGTGCCAGCAGCCAAGATCGGCGACTTCTCGGGACGCAGTATTTT

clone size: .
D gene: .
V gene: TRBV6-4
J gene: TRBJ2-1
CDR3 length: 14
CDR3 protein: CASSSGGTGYEQFF
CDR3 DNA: TGTGCCAGCAGTTCCGGGGGCACCGGTTATGAGCAGTTCTTC

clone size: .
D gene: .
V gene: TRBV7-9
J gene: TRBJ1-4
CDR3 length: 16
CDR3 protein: CASSTRNRASGEKLFF
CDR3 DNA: TGTGCCAGCAGCACGCGCAACCGGGCCTCAGGCGAAAAACTGTTTTTT

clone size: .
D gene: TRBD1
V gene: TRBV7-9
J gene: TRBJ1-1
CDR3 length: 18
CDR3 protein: CASSAGGTGQGMNTEAFF
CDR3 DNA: TGTGCCAGCAGCGCCGGGGGGACAGGGCAAGGGATGAACACTGAAGCTTTCTTT

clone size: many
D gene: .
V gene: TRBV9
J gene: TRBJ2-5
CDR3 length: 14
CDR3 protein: CASSARGSRETQYF
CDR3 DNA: TGTGCCAGCAGCGCCAGGGGATCGAGAGAGACCCAGTACTTC

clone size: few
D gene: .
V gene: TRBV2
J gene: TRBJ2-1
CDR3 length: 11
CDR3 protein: CASGAGYEQFF
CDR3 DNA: TGTGCCAGCGGTGCGGGATATGAGCAGTTCTTC

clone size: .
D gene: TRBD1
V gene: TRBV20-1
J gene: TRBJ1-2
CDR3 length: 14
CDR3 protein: CSASAGTGNLGYTF
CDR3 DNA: TGCAGTGCTAGCGCCGGGACAGGGAATCTCGGCTACACCTTC

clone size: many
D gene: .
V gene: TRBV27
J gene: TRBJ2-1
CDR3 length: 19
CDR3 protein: CASTPGLQTASLFDNEQFF
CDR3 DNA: TGTGCCAGCACTCCCGGCCTACAGACAGCAAGTTTGTTTGACAATGAGCAGTTCTTC

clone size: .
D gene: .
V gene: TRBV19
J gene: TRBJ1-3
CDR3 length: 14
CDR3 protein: CASSLWGSGNTIYF
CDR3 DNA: TGTGCCAGTAGCTTGTGGGGCTCTGGAAACACCATATATTTT

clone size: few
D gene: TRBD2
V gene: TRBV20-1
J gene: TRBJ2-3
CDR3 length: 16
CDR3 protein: CSASRGSGGETDTQYF
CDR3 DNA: TGCAGTGCTAGTCGTGGGAGCGGGGGAGAAACAGATACGCAGTATTTT

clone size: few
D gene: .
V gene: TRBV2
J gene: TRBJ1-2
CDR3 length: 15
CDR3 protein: CASSEGGVRGYGYTF
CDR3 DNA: TGTGCCAGCAGTGAAGGTGGGGTTCGGGGCTATGGCTACACCTTC

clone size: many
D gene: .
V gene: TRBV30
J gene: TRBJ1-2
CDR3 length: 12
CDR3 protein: CAWSVPPGGYTF
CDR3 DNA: TGTGCCTGGAGTGTACCCCCGGGGGGCTACACCTTC

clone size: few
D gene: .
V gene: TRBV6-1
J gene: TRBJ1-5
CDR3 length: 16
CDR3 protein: CASRSVDSQTNQPQHF
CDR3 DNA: TGTGCCAGCAGGTCCGTCGACAGCCAGACCAATCAGCCCCAGCATTTT

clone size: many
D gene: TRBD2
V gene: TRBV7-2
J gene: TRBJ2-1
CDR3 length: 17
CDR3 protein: CASSLGGGGRASREQFF
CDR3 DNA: TGTGCCAGCAGCTTAGGGGGAGGCGGGAGGGCCTCCCGTGAGCAGTTCTTC

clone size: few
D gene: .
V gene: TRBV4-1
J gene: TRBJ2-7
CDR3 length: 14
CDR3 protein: CASSHTGLEGEQYF
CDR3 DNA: TGCGCCAGCAGCCACACAGGGTTGGAAGGCGAGCAGTACTTC

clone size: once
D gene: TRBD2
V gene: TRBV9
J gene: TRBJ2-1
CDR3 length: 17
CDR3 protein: CASSVGKSGEGIDEQFF
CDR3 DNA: TGTGCCAGCAGCGTCGGGAAATCGGGGGAGGGCATCGATGAGCAGTTCTTC

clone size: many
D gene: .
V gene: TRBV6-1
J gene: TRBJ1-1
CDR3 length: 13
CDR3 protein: CASGRELITEAFF
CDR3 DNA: TGTGCTAGCGGGAGGGAACTCATCACTGAAGCTTTCTTT

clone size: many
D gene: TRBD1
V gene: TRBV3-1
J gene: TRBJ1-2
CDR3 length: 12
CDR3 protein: CASSRQGSGYTF
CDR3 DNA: TGTGCCAGCAGCCGACAGGGTAGCGGCTACACCTTC

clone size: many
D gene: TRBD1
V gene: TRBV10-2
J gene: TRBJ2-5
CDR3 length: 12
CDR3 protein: CASRTGGETQYF
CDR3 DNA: TGTGCCAGCAGGACAGGAGGAGAGACCCAGTACTTC

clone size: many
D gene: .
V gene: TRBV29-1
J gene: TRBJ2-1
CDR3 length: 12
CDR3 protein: CSVGGSYNEQFF
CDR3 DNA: TGCAGCGTTGGGGGGTCCTACAATGAGCAGTTCTTC

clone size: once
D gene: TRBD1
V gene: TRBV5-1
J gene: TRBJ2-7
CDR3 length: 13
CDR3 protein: CASSWDRAVEQYF
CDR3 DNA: TGCGCCAGCAGCTGGGACAGGGCGGTGGAGCAGTACTTC

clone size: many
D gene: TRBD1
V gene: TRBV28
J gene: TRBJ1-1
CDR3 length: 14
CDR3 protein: CASSPETGTTEAFF
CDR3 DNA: TGTGCCAGCAGTCCCGAGACAGGGACAACTGAAGCTTTCTTT

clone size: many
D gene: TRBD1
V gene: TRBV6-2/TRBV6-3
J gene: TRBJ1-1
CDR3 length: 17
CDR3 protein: CASSYRNLETGITEAFF
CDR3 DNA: TGTGCCAGCAGTTACCGAAATTTAGAGACAGGGATCACTGAAGCTTTCTTT